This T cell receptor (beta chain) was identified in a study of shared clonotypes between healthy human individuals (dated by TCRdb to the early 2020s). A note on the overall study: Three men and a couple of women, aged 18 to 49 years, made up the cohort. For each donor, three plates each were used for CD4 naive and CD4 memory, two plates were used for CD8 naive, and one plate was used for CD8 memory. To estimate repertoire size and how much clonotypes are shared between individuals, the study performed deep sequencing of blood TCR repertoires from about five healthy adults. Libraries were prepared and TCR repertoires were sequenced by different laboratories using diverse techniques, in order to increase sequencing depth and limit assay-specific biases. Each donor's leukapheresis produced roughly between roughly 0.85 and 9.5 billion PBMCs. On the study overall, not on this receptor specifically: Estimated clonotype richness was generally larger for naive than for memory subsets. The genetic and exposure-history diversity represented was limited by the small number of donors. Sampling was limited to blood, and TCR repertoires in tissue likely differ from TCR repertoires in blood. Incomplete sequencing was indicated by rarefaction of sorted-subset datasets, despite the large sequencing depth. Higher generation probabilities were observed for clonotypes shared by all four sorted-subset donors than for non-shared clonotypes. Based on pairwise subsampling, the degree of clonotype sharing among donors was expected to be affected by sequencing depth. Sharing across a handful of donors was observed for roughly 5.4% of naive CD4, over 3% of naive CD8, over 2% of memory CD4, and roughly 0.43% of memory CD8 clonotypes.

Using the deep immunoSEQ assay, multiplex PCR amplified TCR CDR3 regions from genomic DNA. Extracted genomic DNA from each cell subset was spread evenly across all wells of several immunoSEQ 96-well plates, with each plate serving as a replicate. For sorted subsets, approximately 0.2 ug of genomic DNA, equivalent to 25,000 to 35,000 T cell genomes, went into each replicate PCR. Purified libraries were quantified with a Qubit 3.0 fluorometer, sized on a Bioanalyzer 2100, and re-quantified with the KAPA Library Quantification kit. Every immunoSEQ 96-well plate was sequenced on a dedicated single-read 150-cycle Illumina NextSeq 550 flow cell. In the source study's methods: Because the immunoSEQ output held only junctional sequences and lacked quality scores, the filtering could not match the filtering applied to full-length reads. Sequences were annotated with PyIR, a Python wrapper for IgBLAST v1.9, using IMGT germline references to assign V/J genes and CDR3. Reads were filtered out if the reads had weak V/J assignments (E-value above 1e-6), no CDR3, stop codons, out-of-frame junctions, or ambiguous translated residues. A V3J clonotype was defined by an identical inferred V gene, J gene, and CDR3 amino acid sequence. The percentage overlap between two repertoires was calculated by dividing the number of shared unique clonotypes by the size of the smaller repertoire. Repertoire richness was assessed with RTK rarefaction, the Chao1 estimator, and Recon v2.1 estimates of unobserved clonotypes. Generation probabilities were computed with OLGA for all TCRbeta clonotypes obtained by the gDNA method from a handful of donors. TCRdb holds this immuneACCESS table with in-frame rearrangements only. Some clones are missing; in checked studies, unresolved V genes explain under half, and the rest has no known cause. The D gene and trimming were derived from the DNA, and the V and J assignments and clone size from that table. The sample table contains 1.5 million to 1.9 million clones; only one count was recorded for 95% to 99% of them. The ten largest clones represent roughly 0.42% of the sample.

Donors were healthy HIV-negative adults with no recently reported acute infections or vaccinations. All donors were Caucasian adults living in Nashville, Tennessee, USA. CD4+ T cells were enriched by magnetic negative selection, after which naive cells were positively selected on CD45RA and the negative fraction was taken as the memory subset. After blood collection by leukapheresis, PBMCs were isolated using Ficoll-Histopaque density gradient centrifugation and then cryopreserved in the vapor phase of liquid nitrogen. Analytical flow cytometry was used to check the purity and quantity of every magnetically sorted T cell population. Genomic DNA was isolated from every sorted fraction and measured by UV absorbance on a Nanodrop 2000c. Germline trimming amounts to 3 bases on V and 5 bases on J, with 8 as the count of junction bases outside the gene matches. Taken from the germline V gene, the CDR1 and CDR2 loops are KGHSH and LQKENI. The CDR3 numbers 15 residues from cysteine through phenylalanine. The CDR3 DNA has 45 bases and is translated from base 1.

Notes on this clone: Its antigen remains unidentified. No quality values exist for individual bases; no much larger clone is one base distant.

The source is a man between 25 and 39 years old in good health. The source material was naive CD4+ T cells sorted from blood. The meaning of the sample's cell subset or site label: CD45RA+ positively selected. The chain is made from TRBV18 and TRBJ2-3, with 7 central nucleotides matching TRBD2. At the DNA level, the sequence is TGTGCCAGCTCACCTGCGGCGGGAGAGGGAGATACGCAGTATTTT. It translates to CASSPAAGEGDTQYF.